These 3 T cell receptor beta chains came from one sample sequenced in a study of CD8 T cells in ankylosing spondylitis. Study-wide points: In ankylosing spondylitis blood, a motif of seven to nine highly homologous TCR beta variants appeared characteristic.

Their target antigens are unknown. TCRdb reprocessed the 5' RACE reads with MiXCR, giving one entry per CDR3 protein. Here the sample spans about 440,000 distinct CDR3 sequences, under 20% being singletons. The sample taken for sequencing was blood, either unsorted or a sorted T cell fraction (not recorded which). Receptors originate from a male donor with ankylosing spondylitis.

As DNA, the CDR3 is TGCAGTGCTGGGGTGGGGACTGAAGAGACCCAGTACTTC. It yields the protein CSAGVGTEETQYF. The chain combines TRBV20-1 with TRBJ2-5; D is possibly TRBD2 (6 bases). The V gene's germline CDR1 is DFQATT and CDR2 SNEGSKA (reference sequence). V was trimmed by 5 bases and J by 3 bases, leaving 13 bases between them. The CDR3 is 13 amino acids.

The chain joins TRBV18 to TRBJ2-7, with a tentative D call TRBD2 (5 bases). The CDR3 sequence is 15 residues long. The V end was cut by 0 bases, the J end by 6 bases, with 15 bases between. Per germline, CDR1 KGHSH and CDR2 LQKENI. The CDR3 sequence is CASSPPAPRGSEQYF. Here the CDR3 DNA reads TGTGCCAGCTCACCACCGGCTCCTCGAGGGAGCGAGCAGTACTTC.

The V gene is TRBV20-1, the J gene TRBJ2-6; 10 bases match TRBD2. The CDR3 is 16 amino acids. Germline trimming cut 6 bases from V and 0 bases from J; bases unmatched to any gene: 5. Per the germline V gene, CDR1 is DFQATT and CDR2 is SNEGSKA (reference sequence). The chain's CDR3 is CSATLAGHSGANVLTF. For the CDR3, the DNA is TGCAGTGCCACACTAGCGGGGCACTCTGGGGCCAACGTCCTGACTTTC.